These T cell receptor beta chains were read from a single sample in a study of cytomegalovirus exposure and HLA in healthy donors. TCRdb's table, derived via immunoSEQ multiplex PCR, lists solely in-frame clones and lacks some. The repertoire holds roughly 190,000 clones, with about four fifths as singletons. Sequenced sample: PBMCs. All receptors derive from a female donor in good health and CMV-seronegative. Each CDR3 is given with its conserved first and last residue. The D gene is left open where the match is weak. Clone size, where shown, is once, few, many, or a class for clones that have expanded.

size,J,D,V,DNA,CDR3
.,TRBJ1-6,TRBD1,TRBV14,TGTGCCAGCAGCCTCACAGGGGGTAGGGGATCACCCCTCCACTTT,CASSLTGGRGSPLHF
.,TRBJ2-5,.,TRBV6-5,TGTGCCAGCAGTTGGGCCGGGGGCCAAGAGACCCAGTACTTC,CASSWAGGQETQYF
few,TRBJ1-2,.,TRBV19,TGTGCCACCGGCAGGGGAAACTATGGCTACACCTTC,CATGRGNYGYTF
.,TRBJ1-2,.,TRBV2,TGTGCCAGCAGTGAAACCGGGGGTGTAGGCTATGGCTACACCTTC,CASSETGGVGYGYTF
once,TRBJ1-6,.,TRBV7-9,TGTGCCAGCAGCTTGACAAATTCACCCCTCCACTTT,CASSLTNSPLHF
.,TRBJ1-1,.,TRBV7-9,TGTTCCAGCAGCTTTCCAGGCAATGAAGCTTTCTTT,CSSSFPGNEAFF
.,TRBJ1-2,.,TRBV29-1,TGCAGCGTTGAAGGGGCGCGCGTTACGGGGGGCAGGTTTGGCTACACCTTC,CSVEGARVTGGRFGYTF
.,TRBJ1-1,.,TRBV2,TGTGCCAGCACCCCTTATGGGGGGGAGAACACTGAAGCTTTCTTT,CASTPYGGENTEAFF
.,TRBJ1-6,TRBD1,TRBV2,TGTGCCAGCACCCTAGGAGGGGGCGGATCACCCCTCCACTTT,CASTLGGGGSPLHF
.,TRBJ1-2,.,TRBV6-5,TGTGCCAGCAGTTACTCGAGAGGGGGTGACTATGGCTACACCTTC,CASSYSRGGDYGYTF
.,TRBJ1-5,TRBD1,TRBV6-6,TGTGCCAGCAGTCTCTCCGGGACAGAGGGCAGGCCCCAGCATTTT,CASSLSGTEGRPQHF
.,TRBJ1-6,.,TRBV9,TGTGCCAGCAGCGTTGGGCAGGGCGCCCCAGAACCCCTCCACTTT,CASSVGQGAPEPLHF
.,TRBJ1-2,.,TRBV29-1,TGCAGCGTTGGGCGTTTCCAGGGACAACTTGGCTACACCTTC,CSVGRFQGQLGYTF
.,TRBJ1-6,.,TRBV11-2,TGTGCCAGCAGCAACTGGCAGGGCTATTCACCCCTCCACTTT,CASSNWQGYSPLHF
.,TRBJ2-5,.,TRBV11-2,TGTGCCAGCAGCTTTTCGGTTTGGGAGACCCAGTACTTC,CASSFSVWETQYF
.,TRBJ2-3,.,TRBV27,TGTGCCAGCAGTCATGACCTCTTTCGGGAACTCACAGATACGCAGTATTTT,CASSHDLFRELTDTQYF
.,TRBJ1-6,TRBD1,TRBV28,TGTGCCAGCAGCGACCGACAGGGCCGTAATTCACCCCTCCACTTT,CASSDRQGRNSPLHF
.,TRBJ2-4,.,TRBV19,TGTGCCAGTAGTGCGACTTACATTCAGTACTTC,CASSATYIQYF
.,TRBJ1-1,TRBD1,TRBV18,TGTGCCAGCTCTCTCTCCTTAGACAGGGGGTACACTGAAGCTTTCTTT,CASSLSLDRGYTEAFF
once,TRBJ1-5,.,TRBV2,TGTGCCAGCAGCGCCACCAGGGGTTTCGATCAGCCCCAGCATTTT,CASSATRGFDQPQHF
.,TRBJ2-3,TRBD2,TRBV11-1,TGTGCCAGCAGCTTACCGGGGGAGGGAGCAGATACGCAGTATTTT,CASSLPGEGADTQYF
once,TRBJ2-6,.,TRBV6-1,TGTGCCAGCAGACCGGCTGGGGCCAACGTCCTGACTTTC,CASRPAGANVLTF
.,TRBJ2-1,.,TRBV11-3,TGTGCCAGCAGCTCCCGAGGGCAAGGTGAGCAGTTCTTC,CASSSRGQGEQFF
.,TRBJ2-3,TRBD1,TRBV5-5,TGTGCCAGCAGCTTTATACAGGGGGGAACAGATACGCAGTATTTT,CASSFIQGGTDTQYF
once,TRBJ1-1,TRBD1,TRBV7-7,TGTGCTAGCAGCTTACAGGGACAGCTAGACAAGAACACTGAAGCTTTCTTT,CASSLQGQLDKNTEAFF
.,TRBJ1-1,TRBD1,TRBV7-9,TGTGCCAGCAGCTTGCTGACAGGGATGAACACTGAAGCTTTCTTT,CASSLLTGMNTEAFF
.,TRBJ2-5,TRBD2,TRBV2,TGTGCCAGCAGAAGAAATAGCGGGGGCCTTAAAGAGACCCAGTACTTC,CASRRNSGGLKETQYF
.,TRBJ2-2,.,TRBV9,TGTGCCAGCAGCGTAGATGGGGCGGGGTACGGGGAGCTGTTTTTT,CASSVDGAGYGELFF
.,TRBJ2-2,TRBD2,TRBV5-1,TGCGCCAGCAGCTTGACTAGCGGGAGTACCGGGGAGCTGTTTTTT,CASSLTSGSTGELFF
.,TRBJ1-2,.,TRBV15,TGTGCCACCAGCAACTTCCGCGACAGGAGCTATGGCTACACCTTC,CATSNFRDRSYGYTF
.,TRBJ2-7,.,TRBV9,TGTGCCAGCAGCGTGATCGTAGCGCTCCGTACTTCCTACGAGCAGTACTTC,CASSVIVALRTSYEQYF
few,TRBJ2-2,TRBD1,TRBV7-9,TGTTCCAGCAGCTTTTCCGGGACAGGGGGCACCGGGGAGCTGTTTTTT,CSSSFSGTGGTGELFF
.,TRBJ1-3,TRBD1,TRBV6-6,TGTGCCAGCAGTCTGACAGGGCTTAGAGGAAACACCATATATTTT,CASSLTGLRGNTIYF
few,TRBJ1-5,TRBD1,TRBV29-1,TGCAGCGTTGAACAGGGGGAACAGCCCCAGCATTTT,CSVEQGEQPQHF
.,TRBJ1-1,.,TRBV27,TGTGCCAGCAGTTCCCATGGGGGGGCCATCATGAACACTGAAGCTTTCTTT,CASSSHGGAIMNTEAFF
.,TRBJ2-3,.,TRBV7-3,TGTGCCAGCAGCACCGAATTAGGGGGAGATACGCAGTATTTT,CASSTELGGDTQYF
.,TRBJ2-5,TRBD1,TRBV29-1,TGCAGCGTTGAAGATGTAGGACAGGGCCAAGAGACCCAGTACTTC,CSVEDVGQGQETQYF
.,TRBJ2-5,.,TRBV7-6,TGTGCCAGCAGCCCGACGAGGGACACCGCCCGGGAGACCCAGTACTTC,CASSPTRDTARETQYF
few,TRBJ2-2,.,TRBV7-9,TGTGCCAGCAGCCCATCATCGTGGCGGAAGAACACCGGGGAGCTGTTTTTT,CASSPSSWRKNTGELFF
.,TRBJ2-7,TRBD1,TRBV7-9,TGTGCCAGCAGCTCACGGGACAGGGTTATGGAGCAGTACTTC,CASSSRDRVMEQYF
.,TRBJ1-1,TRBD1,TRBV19,TGTGCCAGTAGGAGGGACAGGGGGAACACTGAAGCTTTCTTT,CASRRDRGNTEAFF
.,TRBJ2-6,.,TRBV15,TGTGCCACCAGCAGAGAGAGGTGGGGGGGCCCTGGGGCCAACGTCCTGACTTTC,CATSRERWGGPGANVLTF
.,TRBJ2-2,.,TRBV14,TGTGCCAGCAGCCAATTACCGTTGCGGGGATTCGACACCGGGGAGCTGTTTTTT,CASSQLPLRGFDTGELFF
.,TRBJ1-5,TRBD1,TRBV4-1,TGCGCCAGCAGCCAGGCCGGGACAGGAACAGGTCAGCCCCAGCATTTT,CASSQAGTGTGQPQHF
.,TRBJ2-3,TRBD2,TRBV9,TGTGCCAGCAGCTTGACTAGCGGGAGGGCAGATACGCAGTATTTT,CASSLTSGRADTQYF
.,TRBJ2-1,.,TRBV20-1,TGCAGTGCTAGAGATCTGAGTGAGCAGTTCTTC,CSARDLSEQFF
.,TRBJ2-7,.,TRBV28,TGTGCCAGCAGTACGGGATGGGCTAGCGAGCAGTACTTC,CASSTGWASEQYF
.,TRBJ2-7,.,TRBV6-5,TGTGCCAGCAGTTACGGGTCACAGTTATATTTATACGAGCAGTACTTC,CASSYGSQLYLYEQYF
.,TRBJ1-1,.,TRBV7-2,TGTGCCAGCAGCTTACAGGGTGGGAACACTGAAGCTTTCTTT,CASSLQGGNTEAFF
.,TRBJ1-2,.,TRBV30,TGTGCCTGGATTGGGAGTGCAGGTTCTAACTATGGCTACACCTTC,CAWIGSAGSNYGYTF
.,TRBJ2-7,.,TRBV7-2,TGTGCCAGCAGCTTCTCCCGAAGCGGTGACTCCTACGAGCAGTACTTC,CASSFSRSGDSYEQYF
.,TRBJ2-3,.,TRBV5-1,TGCGCCAGCAGCTACTTACCAGGGGCTCAGAGCACAGATACGCAGTATTTT,CASSYLPGAQSTDTQYF
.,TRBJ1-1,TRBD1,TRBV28,TGTGCCAGCAGTTTAGTTCACGGAGGGGGCGCGGGGAACACTGAAGCTTTCTTT,CASSLVHGGGAGNTEAFF
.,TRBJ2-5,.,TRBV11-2,TGTGCCAGCAGCGTAGAGGGCCATGAGACCCAGTACTTC,CASSVEGHETQYF
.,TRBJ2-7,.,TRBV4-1,TGCGCCAGCAGCCAAGAAACGGGACTGGGAGGCGTCGAGCAGTACTTC,CASSQETGLGGVEQYF
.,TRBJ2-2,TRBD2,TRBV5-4,TGTGCCAGCAGCCCGCGGGGGGGCGGGAGAACCGGGGAGCTGTTTTTT,CASSPRGGGRTGELFF
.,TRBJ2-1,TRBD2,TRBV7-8,TGTGCCAGCAGCTTAGGAGGTGGTAGCGGGAGGGGGAGCGATGAGCAGTTCTTC,CASSLGGGSGRGSDEQFF
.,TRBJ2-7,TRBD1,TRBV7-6,TGTGCCAGCAGCCCCCTAATACAGGGGGTAGATGGGGACTACGAGCAGTACTTC,CASSPLIQGVDGDYEQYF